The clone carrying this T cell receptor beta chain was observed at least ten times. The target antigen is unknown. This entry belongs to a study of human T cells and chemical hapten exposure. Study background: The cohort included alopecia areata under or over 50% scalp, totalis and universalis. Study-level points and caveats: PT1 expanded TCR counts and patch test score were linked, and their correlation was positive. DPC sensitization left the count of TCRs above 1 in 1000 unchanged.

With 1 base removed from V and 8 bases from J, the gap between germline ends came to 14 bases. Germline CDR1 is SQVTM and CDR2 is ANQGSEA. The length of the CDR3 is 13 residues. The library labeled individual cDNA molecules by adding unique molecular identifiers to them. TCRdb passed the RACE reads through MiXCR, listing each CDR3 protein once. The sample contains approximately 370,000 distinct CDR3 sequences, approximately 5% of which appear only once. Time point: pre-sensitization, week 0. As to treatment: therapeutic diphenylcyclopropenone sensitization with weekly scalp DPC. V is TRBV29-1 and J is TRBJ1-1; D ambiguous. Material: whole blood, obtained in connection with sensitization to the hapten diphenylcyclopropenone (DPC). The origin of this receptor is a woman under 30 with alopecia areata. Some clones in this sample may be carry-over from other donors' samples. The CDR3: CSVEGGMEEEAFF. The CDR3 nucleotides read TGCAGCGTTGAAGGAGGAATGGAAGAAGAAGCTTTCTTT.